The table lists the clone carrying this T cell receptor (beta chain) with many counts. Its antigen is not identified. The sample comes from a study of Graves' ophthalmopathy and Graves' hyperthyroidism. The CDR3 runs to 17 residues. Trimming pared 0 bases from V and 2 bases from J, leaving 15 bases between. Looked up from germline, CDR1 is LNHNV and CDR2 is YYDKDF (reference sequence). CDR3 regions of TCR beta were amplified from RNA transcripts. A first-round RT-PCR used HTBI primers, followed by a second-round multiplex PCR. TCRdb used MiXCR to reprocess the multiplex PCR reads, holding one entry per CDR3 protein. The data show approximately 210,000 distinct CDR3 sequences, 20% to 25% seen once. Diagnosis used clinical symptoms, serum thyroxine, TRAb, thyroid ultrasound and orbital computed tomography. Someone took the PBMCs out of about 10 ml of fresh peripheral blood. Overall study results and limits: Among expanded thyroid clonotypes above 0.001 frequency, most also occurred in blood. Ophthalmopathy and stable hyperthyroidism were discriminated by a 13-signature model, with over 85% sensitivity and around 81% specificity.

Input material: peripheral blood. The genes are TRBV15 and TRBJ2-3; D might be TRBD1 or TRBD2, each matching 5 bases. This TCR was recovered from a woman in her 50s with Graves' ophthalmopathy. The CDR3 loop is CATSRDVREILTDTQYF. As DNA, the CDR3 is TGTGCCACCAGCAGAGACGTCAGGGAGATCCTCACAGATACGCAGTATTTT. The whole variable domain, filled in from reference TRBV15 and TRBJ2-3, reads DAMVIQNPRYQVTQFGKPVTLSCSQTLNHNVMYWYQQKSSQAPKLLFHYYDKDFNNEADTPDNFQSRRPNTSFCFLDIRSPGLGDTAMYLCATSRDVREILTDTQYFGPGTRLTVL.